What follows are 19 T cell receptor beta chains derived from one specimen sequenced in a study of blood T cell repertoires in COVID-19. The method was immunoSEQ multiplex PCR; TCRdb's version includes in-frame clones alone and lacks a portion of them. The sample holds some 400,000 clones; roughly 90% are singletons and the top ten take around 0.94%. The sequenced material came from PBMCs or T cells enriched from blood (not recorded which). The receptors originated from a middle-aged woman who had been exposed to COVID-19.

The gene calls are TRBV9 and TRBJ2-3, with 9 bases lining up with TRBD1. Germline loops: CDR1 SGDLS, CDR2 YYNGEE. The CDR3 is made up of 14 amino acids. The J segment lost 4 bases and the V segment lost 6 bases, leaving 6 bases of the junction unmatched. The CDR3 DNA reads TGTGCCAGCAAAAGACAGGGGGGGTCAGATACGCAGTATTTT. This gives the protein CASKRQGGSDTQYF.

The V and J genes are TRBV10-2 and TRBJ2-3, with 11 bases aligning to TRBD2. Germline CDR1 reads WSHSY; CDR2 reads SAAADI. After removal of 7 bases from V and 5 bases from J, the junction contained 11 bases not matched to a gene. CDR3 size: 16 residues. The CDR3 sequence: CASIGLAGGGGDTQYF. The CDR3 DNA reads as TGCGCCAGCATAGGGCTAGCGGGGGGAGGAGGAGATACGCAGTATTTT.

The J gene is TRBJ1-1, the V gene TRBV5-5; the match to TRBD1 covers 7 bases. Germline values: CDR1 SGHKS, CDR2 YYEKEE (reference sequence). The CDR3 contains 15 residues. The V segment lost 3 bases and the J segment 1 base; nucleotides outside the gene matches: 6. Here the CDR3 reads CASSWVRGRNTEAFF. DNA for the CDR3: TGTGCCAGCAGCTGGGTCAGGGGGAGGAACACTGAAGCTTTCTTT.

The CDR3 bases are TGTGCCAGCAGCTTAGATCAACGGGAATACGAGCAGTACTTC. Its protein product is CASSLDQREYEQYF. The chain links TRBV11-2 to TRBJ2-7; TRBD2 is a possible D gene (5 bases). There are 14 residues in the CDR3. Between the trimmed V and J ends, which lost 0 bases and 4 bases, there was a span of 10 bases. The germline CDR1 and CDR2 sequences are SGHAT and FQNNGV.

The V call is TRBV12-5, the J call TRBJ2-1, with 9 bases identical to TRBD2. Germline V gene data show CDR1 as LGHNT and CDR2 as FRNRAP. CDR3 length: 17 residues. With 0 bases clipped from V and 3 bases from J, the junction kept 6 bases outside the gene matches. CDR3 sequence reads: CASGLVERGAVYNEQFF. CDR3 in DNA: TGTGCTAGTGGTTTGGTCGAGCGGGGGGCCGTCTACAATGAGCAGTTCTTC. The full variable domain, rest sourced from reference TRBV12-5 and TRBJ2-1, is DARVTQTPRHKVTEMGQEVTMRCQPILGHNTVFWYRQTMMQGLELLAYFRNRAPLDDSGMPKDRFSAEMPDATLATLKIQPSEPRDSAVYFCASGLVERGAVYNEQFFGPGTRLTVL.

V usage is TRBV2 and J usage is TRBJ2-2; D is ambiguous. Germline CDR1 is SNHLY and CDR2 is FYNNEI. V lost 3 bases, J lost 7 bases, and 6 bases lay in between. The CDR3 totals 12 residues. This CDR3 is CASSDGFGELFF. CDR3 nucleotides: TGTGCCAGCAGTGACGGTTTCGGGGAGCTGTTTTTT.

The rearrangement uses TRBV29-1 and TRBJ1-1; 7 positions match TRBD1. V was pared by 7 bases and J by 1 base, with 9 bases of the junction left unmatched. This CDR3 contains 14 residues. Germline V gene lookup returns CDR1 SQVTM and CDR2 ANQGSEA. The CDR3 region has the DNA TGCAGCGCTCGAAGGGGGCTAGGGAACACTGAAGCTTTCTTT. It codes for CSARRGLGNTEAFF.

This clone was observed once. V gene TRBV7-9 combines with J gene TRBJ1-2; 8 bases are a match to TRBD1. The CDR3 totals 14 residues. Germline values: CDR1 SEHNR, CDR2 FQNEAQ (reference sequence). Losses at the gene ends were 1 base for V and 7 bases for J; bases not matched to a gene: 5. The CDR3 DNA reads TGTGCCAGCAGCTTAGTGGACAGGGTCGGTGGCTACACCTTC. It specifies CASSLVDRVGGYTF. Using reference TRBV7-9 and TRBJ1-2 for the parts outside the CDR3, the full variable domain is DTGVSQNPRHKITKRGQNVTFRCDPISEHNRLYWYRQTLGQGPEFLTYFQNEAQLEKSRLLSDRFSAERPKGSFSTLEIQRTEQGDSAMYLCASSLVDRVGGYTFGSGTRLTVV.

This sequence joins TRBV15 and TRBJ1-2; D is perhaps TRBD1 (5 bases). Germline CDR1 and CDR2: LNHNV and YYDKDF (reference sequence). There are 14 residues in the CDR3. Trimming cost V 1 base and J 2 bases, with 8 bases left between them. CDR3 nucleotide sequence: TGTGCCACCAGCAGAGGGGGCACGAACTATGGCTACACCTTC. This translates into CATSRGGTNYGYTF.

The rearrangement uses TRBV2 and TRBJ2-2; 8 bases match TRBD2. V lost 2 bases, J lost 4 bases, and 3 bases stayed unmatched. CDR1 is SNHLY and CDR2 is FYNNEI in the germline V gene. CDR3 length: 15 amino acids. The CDR3 region is CASSESAGGTGELFF. CDR3 nucleotides: TGTGCCAGCAGTGAATCTGCGGGGGGCACCGGGGAGCTGTTTTTT.

This clone was observed a handful of times. The V and J genes are TRBV6-5 and TRBJ1-1; 9 nucleotides align to TRBD1. Germline CDR1 is MNHEY and CDR2 is SVGAGI. There are 14 residues in the CDR3. The V and J ends lost 6 bases and 4 bases, in that order; junction bases with no gene match: 6. The CDR3 reads CASRGQGRGTEAFF. In DNA, the CDR3 is TGTGCCAGCAGGGGACAGGGTCGGGGCACTGAAGCTTTCTTT.

This chain joins TRBV2 and TRBJ2-1; 7 bases line up with TRBD2. The CDR3 sequence is 15 residues long. Germline values: CDR1 SNHLY, CDR2 FYNNEI. The J segment lost 0 bases and the V segment lost 7 bases, leaving 6 bases of the junction unmatched. The CDR3 sequence is CASNTAGSSYNEQFF. For the CDR3, the DNA is TGTGCCAGCAATACAGCGGGGAGCTCCTACAATGAGCAGTTCTTC.

The J gene is TRBJ1-1, the V gene TRBV5-4, with a weak D call TRBD1 (5 bases). This CDR3 region has 14 residues. Trimming shortened V by 0 bases and J by 6 bases, and 12 bases separated the two germline ends. Germline lookup yields CDR1 SGHNT and CDR2 YYREEE (reference sequence). CDR3 bases: TGTGCCAGCAGCTTGGTAAGCGGGGCCCCTGAAGCTTTCTTT. Its protein is CASSLVSGAPEAFF.

In its sample, this clone was seen once. The V gene is TRBV7-2, the J gene TRBJ1-1; 9 bases are shared with TRBD1. The CDR3 sequence is 14 residues long. With V trimmed by 3 bases and J by 3 bases, 2 bases remained unmatched. The V gene's germline CDR1 is SGHTA and CDR2 FQGNSA. The chain's CDR3 is CASSFRTGDTEAFF. The CDR3, as DNA: TGTGCCAGCAGCTTCAGGACAGGGGACACTGAAGCTTTCTTT.

To note about this clone: One junction end does not reproduce the germline sequence, and a read error may be involved. J is TRBJ1-2 and V is TRBV3-1 (or the pseudogene TRBV3-2), with 7 bases identical to TRBD1. The germline CDR1 and CDR2 sequences are LGHDT and YNNKEL (reference sequence). CDR3 length equals 12 residues. The CDR3 sequence: CASSQVFGDRVF. CDR3 bases: TGTGCCAGCAGCCAAGTGTTTGGGGACAGAGTTTTC.

The rearrangement joins TRBV27 to TRBJ1-5, with D perhaps TRBD1 (6 bases). CDR1 and CDR2 (germline): MNHEY, SMNVEV (reference sequence). Between the trimmed V and J ends, which lost 0 bases and 11 bases, there was a span of 14 bases. The CDR3 spans 14 residues. The CDR3: CASSLSGPRTAQHF. Here the CDR3 DNA reads TGTGCCAGCAGTTTATCCGGGCCCCGGACAGCCCAGCATTTT.

The rearrangement uses TRBV18 and TRBJ2-3; 12 bases are a match to TRBD2. The CDR3 runs 16 residues. CDR1 and CDR2 (germline): KGHSH, LQKENI. Trimming took 7 bases from V and 4 from J; bases not matched to a gene: 9. CDR3 amino acids: CASFSSGRAVADTQYF. The CDR3, as DNA: TGTGCCAGCTTTTCTAGCGGGAGGGCCGTTGCAGATACGCAGTATTTT. Drawing the rest from reference TRBV18 and TRBJ2-3, the complete variable domain is NAGVMQNPRHLVRRRGQEARLRCSPMKGHSHVYWYRQLPEEGLKFMVYLQKENIIDESGMPKERFSAEFPKEGPSILRIQQVVRGDSAAYFCASFSSGRAVADTQYFGPGTRLTVL.

This chain connects TRBV29-1 to TRBJ2-3; 8 bases are shared with TRBD2. The J segment lost 5 bases and the V segment lost 4 bases, leaving 5 bases of the junction unmatched. The CDR3 spans 13 residues. CDR1 and CDR2 (germline): SQVTM, ANQGSEA. Here the CDR3 DNA reads TGCAGCGTTGCAGCGGGAGCGGTAGATACGCAGTATTTT. Translating it yields CSVAAGAVDTQYF.

The V gene is TRBV18, the J gene TRBJ2-7; possible D gene TRBD1, 6 bases. This CDR3 spans 15 amino acids. Germline lookup yields CDR1 KGHSH and CDR2 LQKENI. V lost 6 bases, J lost 2 bases, and 17 bases lay in between. The CDR3, as DNA: TGTGCCAGCTCCCCGGGCCTATCAGGGGCCTACGAGCAGTACTTC. This translates into CASSPGLSGAYEQYF.